The 8 T cell receptor beta chains in this list originate from one sample, sequenced in a study of T cells after yellow fever vaccination (dated by TCRdb to the late 2010s). To prepare the library, 5' RACE was applied. Sequencing took place on an Illumina HiSeq 2500. TCRdb reran the public reads through fastp at Q25 and MiXCR, keeping productive beta chains. One record per CDR3 amino acid sequence lists the most common genes and DNA. The sample yields 300,000 or so distinct CDR3 sequences; approximately 13% were counted once. The ten largest clones represent around 0.49% of the sample. This sample's treatment or condition label indicates: live attenuated yellow fever vaccine strain. Sequencing was performed on CD4+ T cells sorted from PBMCs, taken 45 days after the yellow fever booster vaccination. These TCRs come from a man aged 30 to 39 who received the YFV17D yellow fever vaccine.

In this sample, this clonotype turned up a few times. The chain is built from TRBV7-2 and TRBJ1-2; no clear D. Germline V gene sequence: CDR1 SGHTA, CDR2 FQGNSA. The CDR3 has 13 residues. V dropped 5 bases and J dropped 7 bases, with 14 bases sitting between them. The CDR3 region is CASSPYNLGGYTF. Written as DNA, the CDR3 is TGTGCCAGCAGCCCCTACAATCTTGGTGGCTACACCTTC.

The V call is TRBV18, the J call TRBJ2-7, with D tentatively TRBD1 (5 bases). V lost 2 bases and J 2 bases, leaving 13 bases between the germline ends. CDR1 and CDR2 (germline): KGHSH, LQKENI. The CDR3 covers 15 residues. CDR3 bases: TGTGCCAGCTCACCAAAAGGGGCTAAGCCCTACGAGCAGTACTTC. Its translation: CASSPKGAKPYEQYF.

This rearrangement joins TRBV7-9 to TRBJ2-3; D is perhaps TRBD2 (5 bases). Germline CDR1 and CDR2: SEHNR and FQNEAQ (reference sequence). This CDR3 is built from 16 residues. Deletions cut 2 bases from V and 1 base from J, with 13 bases between. CDR3 coding DNA: TGTGCCAGCAGCTTACCAGAATATAGCGGCACAGATACGCAGTATTTT. Protein: CASSLPEYSGTDTQYF.

This clonotype was found a few times. The rearrangement joins TRBV4-2 to TRBJ2-2, with D tentatively TRBD2 (6 bases). V lost 6 bases, J lost 4 bases, and 15 bases lay in between. The germline gives CDR1 LGHNA, CDR2 YNFKEQ. The CDR3 is made up of 15 amino acids. As DNA, the CDR3 is TGTGCCAGCAGTCATATAGCGGCCCTCACCGGGGAGCTGTTTTTT. This sequence encodes CASSHIAALTGELFF.

The chain recombines TRBV5-4 with TRBJ2-2; no definite D call. Germline CDR1 and CDR2: SGHNT and YYREEE (reference sequence). The CDR3 loop spans 14 amino acids. Trimming shortened V by 1 base and J by 4 bases, and 8 bases separated the two germline ends. CDR3 DNA: TGTGCCAGCAGCTTGTCCGTTAGCACCGGGGAGCTGTTTTTT. It specifies CASSLSVSTGELFF.

This clonotype showed up many times. The gene calls are TRBV10-1 and TRBJ2-5; D not certain. Germline V gene data show CDR1 as WNHNN and CDR2 as SYGVQD (reference sequence). V was clipped by 8 bases and J by 7 bases, with 14 bases between them. The CDR3 totals 12 residues. CDR3 residues: CASPTPSATQYF. As DNA, the CDR3 is TGCGCCAGCCCTACCCCGTCGGCGACCCAGTACTTC.

This clonotype appeared many times. The rearrangement links TRBV20-1 to TRBJ2-3; D is perhaps TRBD1 or TRBD2 (6 bases each). V was clipped by 6 bases and J by 2 bases, with 9 bases between them. The CDR3 runs to 12 residues. CDR1 is DFQATT and CDR2 is SNEGSKA in the germline V gene (reference sequence). The CDR3 loop is CSARGPTDTQYF. The CDR3 DNA sequence: TGCAGTGCCCGGGGGCCCACAGATACGCAGTATTTT.

A few counts support this clonotype. The chain has TRBV20-1 and TRBJ2-1, with D perhaps matching TRBD1 (7 bases). The CDR3 is made up of 15 amino acids. In germline, CDR1 is DFQATT, CDR2 SNEGSKA (reference sequence). Trimming pared 3 bases from V and 3 bases from J, leaving 15 bases between. The chain's CDR3 is CSARVAGQLYNEQFF. The CDR3 region has the DNA TGCAGTGCTAGGGTCGCGGGACAGCTCTACAATGAGCAGTTCTTC.